A selection of T cell receptor beta chains follows, all from one sample in a study of shared T cell receptors in the human thymus. Data came from immunoSEQ multiplex PCR; TCRdb stores just in-frame clones and leaves some out. The data contain 700,000 to 750,000 clones, around 85% of them singletons. This sample also belongs to another study, concerning human thymus T cells.

Sequencing input: thymocytes. Receptor source: a girl under three years old with a congenital heart defect. The CDR3 runs from the conserved cysteine through the conserved F or W. D genes are given only for firm matches. Rows give clone size only sometimes, using once, few, many, or a class for an expanded clone.

cdr3_aa | cdr3_nt | clone_size | j_call | d_call | v_call
CASSLYASLEQYF | TGTGCCAGCAGCTTATATGCTAGCCTAGAGCAGTACTTC | - | TRBJ2-7 | - | TRBV11-2
CASSLPRRAKVGQPQHF | TGTGCCAGCAGTTTACCAAGGAGGGCGAAAGTGGGTCAGCCCCAGCATTTT | - | TRBJ1-5 | - | TRBV28
CATKSGAYGTQYF | TGTGCCACCAAGTCAGGGGCATATGGGACCCAGTACTTC | - | TRBJ2-5 | - | TRBV19
CASVIGQGVLYTEAFF | TGTGCCAGCGTGATAGGGCAGGGGGTACTGTACACTGAAGCTTTCTTT | - | TRBJ1-1 | TRBD1 | TRBV2
CASSLNPGQELGNTEAFF | TGTGCCAGCAGCTTGAACCCGGGACAAGAGTTGGGGAACACTGAAGCTTTCTTT | - | TRBJ1-1 | - | TRBV5-6
CASGLAPASDRPNQPQHF | TGTGCTAGTGGTTTGGCCCCGGCTAGCGACAGACCCAATCAGCCCCAGCATTTT | - | TRBJ1-5 | - | TRBV12-5
CASSPPRTGGSDLKGTQYF | TGTGCCAGCAGCCCCCCCCGGACAGGAGGGTCCGACCTGAAGGGGACCCAGTACTTC | - | TRBJ2-5 | - | TRBV7-6
CSVGRDTHLSTDTQYF | TGCAGCGTGGGCCGGGACACTCACTTAAGCACAGATACGCAGTATTTT | - | TRBJ2-3 | - | TRBV29-1
CASSQVRVGLTNYGYTF | TGCGCCAGCAGCCAAGTACGGGTAGGCCTTACTAACTATGGCTACACCTTC | - | TRBJ1-2 | - | TRBV4-1
CAINDGRDSGNTIYF | TGTGCCATCAACGACGGACGGGACTCTGGAAACACCATATATTTT | - | TRBJ1-3 | - | TRBV10-3
CASSLPREHNEQFF | TGCGCCAGCAGCCTCCCCAGGGAACACAATGAGCAGTTCTTC | once | TRBJ2-1 | - | TRBV5-1
CASSGGQAGELFF | TGCGCCAGCAGTGGGGGCCAGGCCGGGGAGCTGTTTTTT | - | TRBJ2-2 | - | TRBV10-2
CAWSDHLGGVGEKLFF | TGTGCCTGGAGTGACCACCTTGGAGGGGTGGGTGAAAAACTGTTTTTT | - | TRBJ1-4 | - | TRBV30
CASTGWDRGPHYEQYF | TGCGCCAGCACAGGATGGGACAGGGGTCCACATTACGAGCAGTACTTC | - | TRBJ2-7 | TRBD1 | TRBV5-1
CASSVTEFAEAFF | TGTGCCAGCAGTGTAACGGAGTTCGCTGAAGCTTTCTTT | - | TRBJ1-1 | - | TRBV2
CASSFLGSSSPRSSTDTQYF | TGTGCCAGCAGCTTTCTAGGGTCTTCTAGCCCCCGTTCTAGCACAGATACGCAGTATTTT | - | TRBJ2-3 | - | TRBV5-4
CASSESPDRVQGYTF | TGTGCCAGCAGTGAATCCCCAGACAGGGTACAGGGCTACACCTTC | - | TRBJ1-2 | TRBD1 | TRBV25-1
CASSLGAKPGQNTEAFF | TGTGCCAGCAGCTTGGGAGCAAAACCGGGACAGAACACTGAAGCTTTCTTT | once | TRBJ1-1 | - | TRBV5-5
CASSRSSGLLYGYTF | TGTGCCAGCAGTCGATCCTCAGGTCTCCTATATGGCTACACCTTC | - | TRBJ1-2 | - | TRBV28
CASSSPRGPTYEQYF | TGTGCCAGCAGCAGCCCCAGGGGGCCAACCTACGAGCAGTACTTC | - | TRBJ2-7 | TRBD1 | TRBV5-4
CASSWAPGGPHGYTF | TGTGCCAGCAGTTGGGCCCCAGGGGGCCCCCATGGCTACACCTTC | - | TRBJ1-2 | TRBD1 | TRBV6-5
CASSLMGGRPQPQHF | TGTGCCAGCAGTTTAATGGGGGGGCGGCCTCAGCCCCAGCATTTT | - | TRBJ1-5 | - | TRBV27
CASSQPGLASYEQYF | TGTGCCAGCAGCCAGCCGGGACTAGCGTCCTACGAGCAGTACTTC | - | TRBJ2-7 | TRBD2 | TRBV11-2
CASSQVRSTSGDTGELFF | TGCGCCAGCAGCCAAGTGAGATCGACTAGCGGGGACACCGGGGAGCTGTTTTTT | - | TRBJ2-2 | TRBD2 | TRBV4-3
CASSGDRNTEAFF | TGTGCCAGCAGTGGAGACAGGAACACTGAAGCTTTCTTT | - | TRBJ1-1 | - | TRBV2
CASSFGKTPILSYEQYF | TGTGCCAGCAGTTTCGGGAAGACCCCCATCCTCTCCTACGAGCAGTACTTC | - | TRBJ2-7 | - | TRBV5-6
CASSEREHTEAFF | TGTGCCAGCAGTGAAAGGGAGCACACTGAAGCTTTCTTT | few | TRBJ1-1 | - | TRBV2
CAISESKQGGSYGYTF | TGTGCCATCAGTGAGTCGAAACAGGGAGGGAGCTATGGCTACACCTTC | - | TRBJ1-2 | - | TRBV10-3
CASSGASGGEETQYF | TGTGCCAGCAGCGGGGCTAGCGGGGGGGAAGAGACCCAGTACTTC | - | TRBJ2-5 | TRBD2 | TRBV9
CASSYRTEVEKISTYEQYF | TGTGCCAGCAGCTACCGGACAGAAGTAGAAAAAATATCAACCTACGAGCAGTACTTC | once | TRBJ2-7 | - | TRBV5-4